Below, 3 T cell receptor beta chains from the same sample are listed, as sequenced in a study of blood T cells in healthy people across ages. Combining a sample-barcoded 5' primer with a J-beta primer mix, a second PCR ran for about 7 to 11 cycles. One entry per CDR3 protein results from TCRdb running MiXCR on the 5' RACE reads. The table records about 1.4 million distinct CDR3 sequences, around 59% of them present only once. The sequencing input was blood. Source of these receptors: a man between 18 and 29 years old in good health.

The chain has TRBV27 and TRBJ2-3; D possibly corresponds to TRBD1 (5 bases). CDR3 length: 14 residues. Germline V gene lookup returns CDR1 MNHEY and CDR2 SMNVEV (reference sequence). V lost 2 bases and J 4 bases, leaving 10 bases between the germline ends. This CDR3 is CASSLRGWPDTQYF. For the CDR3, the DNA is TGTGCCAGCAGTTTAAGGGGATGGCCAGATACGCAGTATTTT.

The rearrangement links TRBV20-1 to TRBJ2-7, with D tentatively TRBD2 (6 bases). CDR3 length: 13 amino acids. CDR1 is DFQATT and CDR2 is SNEGSKA in the germline V gene (reference sequence). V was cut by 0 bases and J by 4 bases, with 10 bases left in between. The CDR3, as DNA: TGCAGTGCTAGAGATAGCGGCGGGTACGAGCAGTACTTC. It yields the protein CSARDSGGYEQYF.

The chain joins TRBV5-1 to TRBJ2-3; 11 nucleotides line up with TRBD1. The CDR3 has 16 amino acids. In germline, CDR1 is SGHRS, CDR2 YFSETQ. Trimming took 0 bases from V and 6 from J; bases not matched to a gene: 6. As DNA, the CDR3 is TGCGCCAGCAGCTTGGCCGGGACAGGGGGTTTGGATACGCAGTATTTT. This sequence encodes CASSLAGTGGLDTQYF.